This T cell receptor (beta chain) was captured in a study of lymphopenia after photon versus proton radiotherapy. General observations from the study: After lymphocyte nadir, photon-treated repertoires showed oligoclonal expansion, especially CD8+ Temra. A bigger post-nadir fall in TCR diversity correlated inversely with survival time in deceased patients. Under photons, naive T cells and diversity fell while effector/memory populations rose.

Between the trimmed V and J ends, which lost 6 bases and 2 bases, there was a span of 10 bases. The CDR3 has 13 amino acids. Germline V gives CDR1 LGHNA, CDR2 YNFKEQ. As to this clone: Its antigen remains unidentified.

Clones were sequenced by immunoSEQ multiplex PCR, and TCRdb holds only the in-frame ones, with some missing. The sample lists about 17,000 clones, 75% to 95% seen once, with 5.5% to 7.5% in the top ten. The sequenced sample was peripheral blood, obtained from a patient treated with photon-based radiotherapy. The TCR comes from a man aged 60 to 75 with pancreatic cancer. V usage is TRBV4-2 and J usage is TRBJ1-2; a weak D match, TRBD1 (5 bases). CDR3 DNA: TGTGCCAGCAGGGGGGAGGGGAACTATGGCTACACCTTC. This encodes CASRGEGNYGYTF.